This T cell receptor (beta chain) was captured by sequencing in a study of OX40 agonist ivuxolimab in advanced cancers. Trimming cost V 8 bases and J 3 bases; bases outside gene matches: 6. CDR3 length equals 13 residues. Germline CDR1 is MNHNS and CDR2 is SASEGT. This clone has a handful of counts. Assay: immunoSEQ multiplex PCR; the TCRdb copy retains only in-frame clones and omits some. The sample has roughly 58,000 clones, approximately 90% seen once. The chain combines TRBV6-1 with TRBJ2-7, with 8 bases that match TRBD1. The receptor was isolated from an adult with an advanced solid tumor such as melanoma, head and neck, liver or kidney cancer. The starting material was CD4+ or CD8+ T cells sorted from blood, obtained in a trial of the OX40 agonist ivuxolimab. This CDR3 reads CASLTGQGYEQYF. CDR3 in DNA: TGTGCCAGCCTAACCGGACAGGGCTACGAGCAGTACTTC.